This T cell receptor beta chain was captured by sequencing in a study of blood T cell repertoires in COVID-19. In the study overall: Samples came from the United States, Italy and Spain, spanning acute and convalescent COVID-19. In each case, the material was cDNA or gDNA derived from T cells, B-cell-depleted T cells, or PBMCs.

In the authors' workflow: Reference gene primer amplification gave nucleated cell count estimates. Sequenced by immunoSEQ multiplex PCR; TCRdb stores in-frame clones only, minus some. D and trimming were read from the DNA, whereas the V and J calls and clone size are those reported in that table. Of about 100,000 clones detected, 85% to 90% appear once; the ten largest clones hold roughly 4.7%. CDR3 length equals 11 residues. V lost 1 base and J 10 bases, leaving 5 bases between the germline ends. Germline V lookup: CDR1 MNHNS, CDR2 SASEGT. The chain has TRBV6-1 and TRBJ2-1; D unresolved. This clonotype was obtained from a human donor in a cohort sampled during active COVID-19. The sequenced material came from peripheral blood. CDR3 coding DNA: TGTGCCAGCAGTGAAGGAGGAGAGCAGTTCTTC. It specifies CASSEGGEQFF.